Described below is a single TCR beta chain sequence and its context. This sample stems from a study of T cell changes during pregnancy in multiple sclerosis. V dropped 4 bases and J dropped 5; count of bases not matched to a gene: 2. The CDR3 contains 12 residues. From germline, CDR1 is SGHRS and CDR2 YFSETQ. Some clones are missing from TCRdb's copy, which holds only in-frame ones; the method was immunoSEQ multiplex PCR. The sample holds about 54,000 clones; about 87% are singletons and the top ten take 0.45% to 0.65%. The receptor was derived from a female donor with multiple sclerosis, enrolled in a pregnancy study. The sequenced sample was CD4+ T cells from peripheral blood mononuclear cells, obtained in the first trimester of pregnancy. The chain carries TRBV5-1 and TRBJ2-5, with 7 positions matching TRBD1. The CDR3: CASSQTGETQYF. The CDR3 DNA reads TGCGCCAGCAGCCAGACAGGGGAGACCCAGTACTTC.